This TCR beta chain was observed in a study of blood T cell repertoires in COVID-19. As for the study in general: The samples span acute and convalescent COVID-19 from the United States, Italy and Spain. Nucleic acid was either cDNA or gDNA, and it came from T cells, B-cell-depleted T cells, or PBMCs.

Sequencing was performed with immunoSEQ multiplex PCR; in TCRdb, only in-frame clones are kept and a portion is missing. This sample has about 120,000 clones, with about 83% found just once. This CDR3 is built from 14 residues. J lost 3 bases, V lost 5 bases, and 6 bases had no gene match. Germline-derived CDR1 and CDR2 are SGHRS and YFSETQ. This clone was seen a single time. Input material: peripheral blood. This rearrangement joins TRBV5-1 to TRBJ2-7; 9 positions agree with TRBD1. The receptor was isolated from a man aged 55 to 70 with acute or convalescent COVID-19. This chain's CDR3 is CASRGQGIFYEQYF. In DNA form, the CDR3 reads TGCGCCAGCAGGGGACAGGGAATCTTCTACGAGCAGTACTTC.